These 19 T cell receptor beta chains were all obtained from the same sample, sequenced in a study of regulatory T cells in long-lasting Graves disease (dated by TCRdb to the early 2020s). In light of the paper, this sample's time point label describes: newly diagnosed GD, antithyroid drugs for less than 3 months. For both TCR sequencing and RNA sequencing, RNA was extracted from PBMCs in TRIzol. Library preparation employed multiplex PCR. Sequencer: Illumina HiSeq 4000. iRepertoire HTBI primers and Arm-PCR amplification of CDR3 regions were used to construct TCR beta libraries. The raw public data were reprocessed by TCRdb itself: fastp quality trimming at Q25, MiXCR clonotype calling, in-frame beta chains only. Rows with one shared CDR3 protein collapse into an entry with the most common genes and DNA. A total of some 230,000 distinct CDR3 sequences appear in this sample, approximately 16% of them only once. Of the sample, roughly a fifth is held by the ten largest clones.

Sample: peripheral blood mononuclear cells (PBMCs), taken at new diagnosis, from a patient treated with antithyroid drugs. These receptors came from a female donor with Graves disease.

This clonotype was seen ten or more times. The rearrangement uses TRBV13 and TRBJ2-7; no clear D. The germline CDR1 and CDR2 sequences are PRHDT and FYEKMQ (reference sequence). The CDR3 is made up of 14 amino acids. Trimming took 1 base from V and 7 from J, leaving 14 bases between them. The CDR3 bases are TGTGCCAGCAGCTTAGCCCGACCGAGTCTGGAGCAGTACTTC. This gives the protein CASSLARPSLEQYF.

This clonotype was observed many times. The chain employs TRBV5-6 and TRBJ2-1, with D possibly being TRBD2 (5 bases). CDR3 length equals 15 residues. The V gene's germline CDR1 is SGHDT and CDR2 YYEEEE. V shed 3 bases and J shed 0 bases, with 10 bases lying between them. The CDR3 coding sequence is TGTGCCAGCAGCTCCAAGCGGAGCTCCTACAATGAGCAGTTCTTC. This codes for CASSSKRSSYNEQFF. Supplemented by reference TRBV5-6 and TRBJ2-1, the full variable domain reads DAGVTQSPTHLIKTRGQQVTLRCSPKSGHDTVSWYQQALGQGPQFIFQYYEEEERQRGNFPDRFSGHQFPNYSSELNVNALLLGDSALYLCASSSKRSSYNEQFFGPGTRLTVL.

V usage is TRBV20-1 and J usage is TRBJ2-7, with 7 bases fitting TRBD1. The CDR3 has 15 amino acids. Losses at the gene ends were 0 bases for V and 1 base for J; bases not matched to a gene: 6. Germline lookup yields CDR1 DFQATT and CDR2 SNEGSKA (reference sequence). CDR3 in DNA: TGCAGTGCTAGAGATCTGAAGGACAGGTCCTACGAGCAGTACTTC. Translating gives CSARDLKDRSYEQYF.

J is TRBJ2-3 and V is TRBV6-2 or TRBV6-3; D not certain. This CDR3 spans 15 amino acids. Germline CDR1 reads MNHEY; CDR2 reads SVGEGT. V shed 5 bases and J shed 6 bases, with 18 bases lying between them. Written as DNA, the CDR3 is TGTGCCAGCAGTGAAGCACGCTACGAGCCGGATACGCAGTATTTT. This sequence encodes CASSEARYEPDTQYF.

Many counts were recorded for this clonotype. The CDR3 protein is CASTEKGGEQFF. The DNA for the CDR3 is TGTGCCAGTACCGAAAAGGGCGGTGAGCAGTTCTTC. The chain combines TRBV19 with TRBJ2-1, with D uncertain. The germline V gene encodes CDR1 LNHDA and CDR2 SQIVND (reference sequence). The CDR3 contains 12 residues. Trimming took 7 bases from V and 9 from J, leaving 13 bases between them.

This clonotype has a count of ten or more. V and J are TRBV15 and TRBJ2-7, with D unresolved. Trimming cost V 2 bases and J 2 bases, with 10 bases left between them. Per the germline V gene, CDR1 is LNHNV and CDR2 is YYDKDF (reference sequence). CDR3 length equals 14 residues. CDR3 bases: TGTGCCACCAGCAGACCCGGCGGAACCTACGAGCAGTACTTC. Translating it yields CATSRPGGTYEQYF. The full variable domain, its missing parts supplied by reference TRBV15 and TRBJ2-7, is DAMVIQNPRYQVTQFGKPVTLSCSQTLNHNVMYWYQQKSSQAPKLLFHYYDKDFNNEADTPDNFQSRRPNTSFCFLDIRSPGLGDTAMYLCATSRPGGTYEQYFGPGTRLTVT.

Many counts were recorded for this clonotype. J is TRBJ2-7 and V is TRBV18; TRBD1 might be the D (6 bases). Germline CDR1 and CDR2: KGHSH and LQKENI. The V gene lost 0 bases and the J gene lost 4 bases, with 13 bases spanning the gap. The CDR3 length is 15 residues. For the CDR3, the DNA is TGTGCCAGCTCACCACCAACAGGGTTTAGGTACGAGCAGTACTTC. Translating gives CASSPPTGFRYEQYF.

The CDR3 spells CAISSSRVSSDTQYF. CDR3 DNA sequence: TGTGCCATCAGTAGTAGCCGGGTCAGCTCAGATACGCAGTATTTT. The chain has TRBV10-3 and TRBJ2-3; D uncertain. CDR3 length equals 15 residues. The V end lost 5 bases, the J end lost 4 bases, and 16 bases lay between the germline ends. Per germline, CDR1 ENHRY and CDR2 SYGVKD.

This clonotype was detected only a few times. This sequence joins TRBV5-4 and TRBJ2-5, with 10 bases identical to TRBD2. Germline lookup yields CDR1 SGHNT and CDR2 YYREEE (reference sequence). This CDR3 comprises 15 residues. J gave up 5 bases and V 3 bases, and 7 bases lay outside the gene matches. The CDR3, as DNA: TGTGCCAGCAGCTGGCCTAGCGGGAGTACGGAGACCCAGTACTTC. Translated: CASSWPSGSTETQYF.

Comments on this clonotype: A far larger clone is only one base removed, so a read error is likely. The CDR3 loop is CASGEVPGGAFF. CDR3 bases: TGTGCCAGCGGTGAAGTTCCGGGTGGGGCTTTCTTT. The chain joins TRBV28 to TRBJ1-1, with no clear D. Looked up from germline, CDR1 is MDHEN and CDR2 is SYDVKM. Between the trimmed V and J ends, which lost 8 bases and 11 bases, there was a span of 18 bases. This CDR3 spans 12 amino acids. Full variable domain (rest looked up from reference TRBV28 and TRBJ1-1): DVKVTQSSRYLVKRTGEKVFLECVQDMDHENMFWYRQDPGLGLRLIYFSYDVKMKEKGDIPEGYSVSREKKERFSLILESASTNQTSMYLCASGEVPGGAFFGQGTRLTVV.

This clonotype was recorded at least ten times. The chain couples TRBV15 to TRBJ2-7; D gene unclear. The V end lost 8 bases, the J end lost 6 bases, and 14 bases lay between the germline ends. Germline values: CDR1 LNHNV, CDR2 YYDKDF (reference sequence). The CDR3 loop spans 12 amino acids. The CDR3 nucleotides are TGTGCCACCTCACAGCCCCATGGCGAGCAGTACTTC. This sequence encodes CATSQPHGEQYF.

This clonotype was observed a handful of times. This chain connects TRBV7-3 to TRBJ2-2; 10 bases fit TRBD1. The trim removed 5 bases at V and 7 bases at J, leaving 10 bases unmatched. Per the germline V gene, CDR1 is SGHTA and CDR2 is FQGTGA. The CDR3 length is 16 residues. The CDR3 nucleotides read TGTGCCAGCAGCCCGACAGGGGGCAGAGTTGACGGGGAGCTGTTTTTT. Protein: CASSPTGGRVDGELFF.

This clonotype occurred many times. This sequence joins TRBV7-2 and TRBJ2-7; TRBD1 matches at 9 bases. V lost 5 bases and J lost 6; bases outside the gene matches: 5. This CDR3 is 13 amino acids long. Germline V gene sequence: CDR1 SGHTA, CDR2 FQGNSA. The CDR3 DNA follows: TGTGCCAGCAGCACAATGGACAGGGGCGAGCAGTACTTC. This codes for CASSTMDRGEQYF.

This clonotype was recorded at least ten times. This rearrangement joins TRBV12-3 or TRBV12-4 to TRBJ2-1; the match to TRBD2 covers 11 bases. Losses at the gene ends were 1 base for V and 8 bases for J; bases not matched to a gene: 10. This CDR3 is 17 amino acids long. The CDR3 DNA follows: TGTGCCAGCAGTTTAGGGAAACTAGCGGGAGTGGGCGATGAGCAGTTCTTC. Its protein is CASSLGKLAGVGDEQFF.

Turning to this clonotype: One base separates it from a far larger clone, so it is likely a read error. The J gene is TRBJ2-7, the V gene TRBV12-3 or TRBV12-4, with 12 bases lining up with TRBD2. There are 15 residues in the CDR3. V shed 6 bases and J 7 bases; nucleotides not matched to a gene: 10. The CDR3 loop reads CASRTSSGRANEQYF. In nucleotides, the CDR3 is TGTGCCAGCAGGACCTCTAGCGGGAGGGCCAATGAGCAGTACTTC.

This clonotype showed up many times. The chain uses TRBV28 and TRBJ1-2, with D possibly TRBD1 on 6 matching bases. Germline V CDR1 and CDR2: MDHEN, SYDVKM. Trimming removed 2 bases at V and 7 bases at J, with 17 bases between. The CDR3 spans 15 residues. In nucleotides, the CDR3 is TGTGCCAGCAGTTTACCAGGGGTTCCAAGGGGTGGCTACACCTTC. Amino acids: CASSLPGVPRGGYTF.

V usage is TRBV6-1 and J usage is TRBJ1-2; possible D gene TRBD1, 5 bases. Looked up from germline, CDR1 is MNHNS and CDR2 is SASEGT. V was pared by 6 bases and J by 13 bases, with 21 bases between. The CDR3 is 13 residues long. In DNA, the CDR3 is TGTGCCAGCAGCCTAGACAGTTTTATTTCCATCACCTTC. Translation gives CASSLDSFISITF.

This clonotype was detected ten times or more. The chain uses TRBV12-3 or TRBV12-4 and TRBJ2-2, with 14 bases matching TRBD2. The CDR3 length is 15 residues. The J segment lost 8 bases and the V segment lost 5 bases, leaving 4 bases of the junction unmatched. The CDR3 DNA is TGTGCCAGCAGTCCGGGACTAGCGGGAGTTGGGGAGCTGTTTTTT. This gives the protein CASSPGLAGVGELFF.

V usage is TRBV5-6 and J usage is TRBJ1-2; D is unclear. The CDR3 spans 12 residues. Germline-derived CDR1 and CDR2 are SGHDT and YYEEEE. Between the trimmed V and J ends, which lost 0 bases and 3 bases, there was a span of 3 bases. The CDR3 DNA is TGTGCCAGCAGCTTGGCGGACTATGGCTACACCTTC. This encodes CASSLADYGYTF.